A selection of T cell receptor beta chains follows, all from one sample in a study of blood T cell repertoires in COVID-19. Method: immunoSEQ multiplex PCR; TCRdb's copy keeps in-frame clones and lacks some. The table includes about 310,000 clones, 70% to 90% detected once. The material sequenced was PBMCs or T cells enriched from blood (not recorded which). These receptors originate from a woman in her thirties or forties who had recovered from COVID-19. CDR3s include the opening cysteine and the closing phenylalanine or tryptophan. D genes are given only for firm matches. For some rows the clone size is stated as once, few or many, or as a class when expanded; others skip it.

j_gene,abundance,d_gene,v_gene,CDR3nt,CDR3aa
TRBJ2-2,NA,TRBD1,TRBV3-1/TRBV3-2,TGTGCCAGCAGCCTGGACAGGGCCACCGGGGAGCTGTTTTTT,CASSLDRATGELFF
TRBJ2-5,NA,NA,TRBV9,TGTGCCAGCAGCGTAGAGGGACAACCCCAAGAGACCCAGTACTTC,CASSVEGQPQETQYF
TRBJ2-3,NA,TRBD2,TRBV27,TGTGCCAGCAGTCCATTAGCGGGGGGATCAGATACGCAGTATTTT,CASSPLAGGSDTQYF
TRBJ1-1,NA,TRBD1,TRBV11-1,TGTGCCAGCAGCAAGGGGGGACAGGGGAACACTGAAGCTTTCTTT,CASSKGGQGNTEAFF
TRBJ2-3,NA,TRBD2,TRBV7-3,TGTGCCAGCAGCCATAGCGGGAGAGGGACAGATACGCAGTATTTT,CASSHSGRGTDTQYF
TRBJ2-3,NA,NA,TRBV28,TGTGCCGGCCAGGGATTCGCAGATACGCAGTATTTT,CAGQGFADTQYF
TRBJ2-7,NA,NA,TRBV12-3/TRBV12-4,TGTGCCAGCAGTTTTTACTCCTACGAGCAGTACTTC,CASSFYSYEQYF
TRBJ2-2,NA,NA,TRBV18,TGTGCCAGCTCCGGGGAGACGCAGTTCACCGGGGAGCTGTTTTTT,CASSGETQFTGELFF
TRBJ2-5,once,NA,TRBV19,TGTGCCAGTAGTATTGAGGGTGGGAAGACCCAGTACTTC,CASSIEGGKTQYF
TRBJ2-2,NA,NA,TRBV7-2,TGTGCCAGCAGCCCCCATGCGGGTGTTAACACCGGGGAGCTGTTTTTT,CASSPHAGVNTGELFF
TRBJ1-6,few,TRBD1,TRBV11-2,TGTGCCAGCAGACCCAGACAGGGGGCGTATAATTCACCCCTCCACTTT,CASRPRQGAYNSPLHF
TRBJ2-7,NA,NA,TRBV11-2,TGTGCCAGCAGCTCGGTGGAGGGCGAGCAGTACTTC,CASSSVEGEQYF
TRBJ1-2,NA,NA,TRBV28,TGTGCCAGCAGTACCCACACCTGGGGCTACACCTTC,CASSTHTWGYTF
TRBJ1-3,NA,TRBD1,TRBV2,TGTGCCAGCAGTGAGGGACAGGCACGCTCTGGAAACACCATATATTTT,CASSEGQARSGNTIYF
TRBJ2-1,once,TRBD2,TRBV4-2,TGTGCCAGCAGCCCTCGGGCTAGCGGGGTTAGCTCCTACAATGAGCAGTTCTTC,CASSPRASGVSSYNEQFF
TRBJ2-3,NA,NA,TRBV30,TGTGCCTGGAGTGGAGTTGTAACAGATACGCAGTATTTT,CAWSGVVTDTQYF
TRBJ2-1,once,TRBD2,TRBV10-3,TGTGCCACGCGGGTAGCGGGGGGCAACTATGAGCAGTTCTTC,CATRVAGGNYEQFF
TRBJ2-3,NA,NA,TRBV18,TGTGCCAGCTCATCGGGACTCCCAAATCAGGATACGCAGTATTTT,CASSSGLPNQDTQYF
TRBJ2-7,NA,NA,TRBV7-2,TGTGCCAGCAGCTTAAGGAGGAGCCTCGGCTCCTACGAGCAGTACTTC,CASSLRRSLGSYEQYF
TRBJ2-7,NA,NA,TRBV4-3,TGCGCCAGCAGTAAAGGGGGCTACGAGCAGTACTTC,CASSKGGYEQYF
TRBJ2-3,NA,TRBD2,TRBV27,TGTGCCAGCAGGCGACTAGCGAGGGTGGCAGATACGCAGTATTTT,CASRRLARVADTQYF
TRBJ2-3,NA,TRBD2,TRBV11-2,TGTGCCAGCAGCTCCTGGACTAGCGGTTACGGGGATACGCAGTATTTT,CASSSWTSGYGDTQYF
TRBJ2-1,NA,TRBD2,TRBV5-1,TGCGCCAGCAGCTTGGCCGGGACTAGCGGGACTGAGCAGTTCTTC,CASSLAGTSGTEQFF
TRBJ2-1,once,TRBD2,TRBV24-1,TGTGCCACCAGTGACCCGGGACTAGCGGCCGTGAATGAGCAGTTCTTC,CATSDPGLAAVNEQFF
TRBJ2-5,NA,NA,TRBV4-3,TGCGCCAGCAGCCCTCGTGCGGGGGCCGAGACCCAGTACTTC,CASSPRAGAETQYF
TRBJ1-3,once,NA,TRBV11-3,TGTGCCAGCAGCTCAGGGTCCTCTGGAAACACCATATATTTT,CASSSGSSGNTIYF
TRBJ1-1,NA,NA,TRBV27,TGTGCCAGCAGTCCCCTAAGGGGCGCCGGCACTGAAGCTTTCTTT,CASSPLRGAGTEAFF
TRBJ2-1,NA,NA,TRBV19,TGTGCCAGTAGTATGTTTGGAGTTTCCTACAATGAGCAGTTCTTC,CASSMFGVSYNEQFF
TRBJ1-5,NA,TRBD1,TRBV6-6,TGTGCCAGCAGCCCCTGGACAGGGTATAGCAATCAGCCCCAGCATTTT,CASSPWTGYSNQPQHF
TRBJ1-2,NA,TRBD1,TRBV5-8,TGTGCCAGCAGCGTGACAGGGGGCACCGTCTATGGCTACACCTTC,CASSVTGGTVYGYTF
TRBJ1-1,NA,TRBD1,TRBV2,TGTGCCAGCAGGGGACAGGGGAGAACTGAAGCTTTCTTT,CASRGQGRTEAFF
TRBJ1-5,NA,NA,TRBV7-9,TGTGCCAGCAGCTTAGGTGGGCAGGGCAATCAGCCCCAGCATTTT,CASSLGGQGNQPQHF